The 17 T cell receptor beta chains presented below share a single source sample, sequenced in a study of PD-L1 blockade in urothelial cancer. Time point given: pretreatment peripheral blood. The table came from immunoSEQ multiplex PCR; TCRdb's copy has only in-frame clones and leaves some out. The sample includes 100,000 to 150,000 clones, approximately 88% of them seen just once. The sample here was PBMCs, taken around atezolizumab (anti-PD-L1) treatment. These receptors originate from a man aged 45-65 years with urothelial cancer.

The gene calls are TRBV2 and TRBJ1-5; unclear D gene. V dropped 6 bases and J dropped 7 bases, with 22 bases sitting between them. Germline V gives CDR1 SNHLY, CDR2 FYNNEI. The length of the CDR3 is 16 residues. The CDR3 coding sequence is TGTGCCAGCAGGCCCCGGATCACAATCGGGAAGCAGCCCCAGCATTTT. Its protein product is CASRPRITIGKQPQHF.

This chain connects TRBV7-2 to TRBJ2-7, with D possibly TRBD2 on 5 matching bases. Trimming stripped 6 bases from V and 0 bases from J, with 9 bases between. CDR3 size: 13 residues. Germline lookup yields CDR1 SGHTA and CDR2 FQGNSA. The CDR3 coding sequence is TGTGCCAGCAGTTGGACTGTCTCCTACGAGCAGTACTTC. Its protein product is CASSWTVSYEQYF.

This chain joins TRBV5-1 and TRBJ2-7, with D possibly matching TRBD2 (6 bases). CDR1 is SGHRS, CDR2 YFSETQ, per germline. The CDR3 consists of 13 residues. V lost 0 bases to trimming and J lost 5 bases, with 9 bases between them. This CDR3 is CASSLAGGNEQYF. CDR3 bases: TGCGCCAGCAGCTTGGCCGGGGGAAACGAGCAGTACTTC.

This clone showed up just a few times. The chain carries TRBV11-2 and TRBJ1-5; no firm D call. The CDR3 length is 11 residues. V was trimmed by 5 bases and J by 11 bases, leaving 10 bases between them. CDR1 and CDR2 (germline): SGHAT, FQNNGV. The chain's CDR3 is CASSLKRTQHF. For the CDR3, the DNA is TGTGCCAGCAGCCTTAAGAGGACCCAGCATTTT.

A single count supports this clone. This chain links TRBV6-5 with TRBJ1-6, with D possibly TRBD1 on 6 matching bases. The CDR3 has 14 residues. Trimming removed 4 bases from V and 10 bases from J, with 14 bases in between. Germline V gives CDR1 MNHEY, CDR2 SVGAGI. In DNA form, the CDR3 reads TGTGCCAGCAGTTCCCGAACAGGGAACTCACCCCTCCACTTT. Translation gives CASSSRTGNSPLHF.

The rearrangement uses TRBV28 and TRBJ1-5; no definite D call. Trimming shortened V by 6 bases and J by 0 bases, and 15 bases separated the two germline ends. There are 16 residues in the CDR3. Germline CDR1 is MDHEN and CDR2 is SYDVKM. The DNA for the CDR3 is TGTGCCAGCAGAACCGGGGAATACTATAGCAATCAGCCCCAGCATTTT. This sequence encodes CASRTGEYYSNQPQHF.

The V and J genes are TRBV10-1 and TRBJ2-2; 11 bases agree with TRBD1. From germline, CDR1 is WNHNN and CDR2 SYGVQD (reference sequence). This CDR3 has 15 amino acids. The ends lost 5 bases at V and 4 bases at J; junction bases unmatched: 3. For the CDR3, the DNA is TGCGCCAGCAGTCCCGGGACAGGGGGCACCGGGGAGCTGTTTTTT. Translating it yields CASSPGTGGTGELFF.

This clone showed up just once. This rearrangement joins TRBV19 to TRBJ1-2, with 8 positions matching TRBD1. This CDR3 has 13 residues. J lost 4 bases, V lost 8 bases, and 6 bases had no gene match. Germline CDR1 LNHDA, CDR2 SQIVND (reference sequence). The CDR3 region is CASQDREAYGYTF. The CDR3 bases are TGTGCCAGTCAGGACAGGGAGGCCTATGGCTACACCTTC. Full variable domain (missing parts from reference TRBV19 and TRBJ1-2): DGGITQSPKYLFRKEGQNVTLSCEQNLNHDAMYWYRQDPGQGLRLIYYSQIVNDFQKGDIAEGYSVSREKKESFPLTVTSAQKNPTAFYLCASQDREAYGYTFGSGTRLTVV.

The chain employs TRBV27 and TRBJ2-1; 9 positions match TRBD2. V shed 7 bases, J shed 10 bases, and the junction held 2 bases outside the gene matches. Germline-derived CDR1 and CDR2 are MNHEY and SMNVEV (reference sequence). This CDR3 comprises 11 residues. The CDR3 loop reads CASKLAGEQFF. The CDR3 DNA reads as TGTGCCAGCAAGCTAGCGGGAGAGCAGTTCTTC.

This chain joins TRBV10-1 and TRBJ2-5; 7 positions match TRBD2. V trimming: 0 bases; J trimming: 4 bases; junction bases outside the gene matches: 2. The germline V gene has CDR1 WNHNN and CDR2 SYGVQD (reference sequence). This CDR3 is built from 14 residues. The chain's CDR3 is CASSESTSRETQYF. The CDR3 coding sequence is TGCGCCAGCAGTGAGTCGACTAGCCGAGAGACCCAGTACTTC.

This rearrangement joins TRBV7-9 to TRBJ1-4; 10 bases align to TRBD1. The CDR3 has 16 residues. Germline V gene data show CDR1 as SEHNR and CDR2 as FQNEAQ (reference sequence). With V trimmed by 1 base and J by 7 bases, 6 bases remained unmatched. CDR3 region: CASSLGTGGLVEKLFF. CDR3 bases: TGTGCCAGCAGCTTAGGGACAGGGGGATTGGTTGAAAAACTGTTTTTT. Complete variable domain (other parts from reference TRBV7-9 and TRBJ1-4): DTGVSQNPRHKITKRGQNVTFRCDPISEHNRLYWYRQTLGQGPEFLTYFQNEAQLEKSRLLSDRFSAERPKGSFSTLEIQRTEQGDSAMYLCASSLGTGGLVEKLFFGSGTQLSVL.

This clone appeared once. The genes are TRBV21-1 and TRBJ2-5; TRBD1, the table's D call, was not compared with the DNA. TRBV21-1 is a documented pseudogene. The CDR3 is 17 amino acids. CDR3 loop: CASSTPKRGPGGETQYF. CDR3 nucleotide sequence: TGTGCCAGCAGCACTCCCAAAAGGGGGCCGGGCGGGGAGACCCAGTACTTC.

The CDR3 DNA follows: TGTGCCAGCAGCCCACAGAACAGGGATGGCTACACCTTC. This sequence encodes CASSPQNRDGYTF. V is TRBV7-2 and J is TRBJ1-2; D perhaps matches TRBD1 (6 bases). This CDR3 contains 13 residues. V lost 5 bases, J lost 6 bases, and 13 bases lay in between. Germline V gene sequence: CDR1 SGHTA, CDR2 FQGNSA.

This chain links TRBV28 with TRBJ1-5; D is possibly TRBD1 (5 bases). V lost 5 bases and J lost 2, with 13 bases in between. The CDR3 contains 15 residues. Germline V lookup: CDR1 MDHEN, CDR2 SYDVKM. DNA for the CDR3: TGTGCCAGCAGTGGGGGAGGGGACCGCAATCAGCCCCAGCATTTT. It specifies CASSGGGDRNQPQHF.

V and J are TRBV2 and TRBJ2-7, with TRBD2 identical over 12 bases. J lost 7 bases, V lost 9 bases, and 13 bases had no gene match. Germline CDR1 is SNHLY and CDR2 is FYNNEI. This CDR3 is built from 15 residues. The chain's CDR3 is CARGRGLAGAGEQYF. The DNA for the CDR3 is TGTGCCAGGGGCAGGGGACTAGCGGGTGCCGGGGAGCAGTACTTC.

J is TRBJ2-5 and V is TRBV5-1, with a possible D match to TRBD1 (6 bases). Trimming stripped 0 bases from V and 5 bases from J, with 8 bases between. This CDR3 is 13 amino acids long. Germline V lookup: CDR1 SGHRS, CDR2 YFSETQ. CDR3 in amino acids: CASSLGQVETQYF. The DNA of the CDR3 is TGCGCCAGCAGCTTGGGACAGGTGGAGACCCAGTACTTC.

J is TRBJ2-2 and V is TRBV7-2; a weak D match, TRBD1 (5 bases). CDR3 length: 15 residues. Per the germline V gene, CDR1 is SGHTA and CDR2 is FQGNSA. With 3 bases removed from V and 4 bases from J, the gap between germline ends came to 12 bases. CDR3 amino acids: CASSFSSRVTGELFF. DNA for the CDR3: TGTGCCAGCAGCTTCTCTTCCAGGGTCACCGGGGAGCTGTTTTTT.